One sample yielded the 9 T cell receptor beta chains listed below, sequenced in a study of Graves' ophthalmopathy and Graves' hyperthyroidism. Amplification of TCR beta CDR3 regions used RNA transcripts. HTBI primers were used in a first-round RT-PCR, which preceded a second-round multiplex PCR. TCRdb independently ran MiXCR on the multiplex PCR reads; one entry per CDR3 protein. The table has about 160,000 distinct CDR3 sequences, over 35% seen once. The sequenced sample consisted of peripheral blood. The receptors originated from a woman aged 40 to 49 with Graves' ophthalmopathy.

This clonotype was recorded many times. The rearrangement uses TRBV30 and TRBJ1-3; a weak D match, TRBD1 (5 bases). There are 15 residues in the CDR3. Germline-derived CDR1 and CDR2 are GTSNPN and SVGIG (reference sequence). Trimming took 5 bases from V and 2 from J, leaving 16 bases between them. CDR3: CAWARPGGAGNTIYF. The CDR3 bases are TGTGCCTGGGCTCGTCCCGGAGGGGCTGGAAACACCATATATTTT.

This chain links TRBV6-2 or TRBV6-3 with TRBJ1-2, with D uncertain. Germline V CDR1 and CDR2: MNHEY, SVGEGT. This CDR3 has 15 amino acids. Between the trimmed V and J ends, which lost 0 bases and 4 bases, there was a span of 12 bases. Here the CDR3 reads CASSYSTEAFYGYTF. For the CDR3, the DNA is TGTGCCAGCAGTTACTCGACGGAGGCCTTCTATGGCTACACCTTC.

There are many counts of this clonotype. The CDR3 region is CASSPGTENQPQHF. CDR3 in DNA: TGTGCCAGCAGCCCCGGGACAGAAAATCAGCCCCAGCATTTT. The chain employs TRBV6-2 or TRBV6-3 and TRBJ1-5; 7 positions match TRBD1. This CDR3 has 14 residues. Germline V gene data show CDR1 as MNHEY and CDR2 as SVGEGT. With V trimmed by 6 bases and J by 4 bases, 6 bases remained unmatched.

The chain uses TRBV6-5 and TRBJ2-2, with D uncertain. The CDR3 is 14 amino acids. Germline lookup yields CDR1 MNHEY and CDR2 SVGAGI. V gave up 4 bases and J gave up 2 bases, with 8 bases separating them. The CDR3 DNA reads TGTGCCAGCAGTTTGGCGCCCAACACCGGGGAGCTGTTTTTT. Translating gives CASSLAPNTGELFF.

Ten or more counts support this clonotype. This chain links TRBV27 with TRBJ1-5, with 8 nucleotides matching TRBD1. CDR3 size: 14 residues. Trimming at V came to 5 bases and at J to 4 bases, leaving 4 bases not matched to a gene. Germline-derived CDR1 and CDR2 are MNHEY and SMNVEV (reference sequence). The CDR3 protein is CASSAQGANQPQHF. The CDR3, as DNA: TGTGCCAGCAGTGCCCAGGGGGCAAATCAGCCCCAGCATTTT.

The sample holds many counts of this clonotype. The rearrangement joins TRBV24-1 to TRBJ2-2; no clear D. The V and J ends lost 0 bases and 4 bases respectively, with 5 bases between them. This CDR3 comprises 14 residues. The germline V gene encodes CDR1 KGHDR and CDR2 SFDVKD. The DNA of the CDR3 is TGTGCCACCAGTGATTTGACTGCCACCGGGGAGCTGTTTTTT. It encodes CATSDLTATGELFF.

In this sample, this clonotype turned up many times. The chain couples TRBV7-2 to TRBJ2-7; 12 positions agree with TRBD2. Germline loops: CDR1 SGHTA, CDR2 FQGNSA. V lost 5 bases to trimming and J lost 3 bases; unmatched junction nucleotides: 5. CDR3 size: 15 residues. CDR3 in amino acids: CASSPRLAGDYEQYF. The DNA of the CDR3 is TGTGCCAGCAGCCCTCGACTAGCGGGGGACTACGAGCAGTACTTC. Complete variable domain (other parts from reference TRBV7-2 and TRBJ2-7): GAGVSQSPSNKVTEKGKDVELRCDPISGHTALYWYRQSLGQGLEFLIYFQGNSAPDKSGLPSDRFSAERTGGSVSTLTIQRTQQEDSAVYLCASSPRLAGDYEQYFGPGTRLTVT.

This clonotype appeared a single time. The rearrangement links TRBV5-5 to TRBJ2-5, with D possibly matching TRBD1 (6 bases). The CDR3 spans 12 residues. The V gene's germline CDR1 is SGHKS and CDR2 YYEKEE (reference sequence). The ends were cut back, 2 bases at V and 12 bases at J, with 14 bases in the middle. This CDR3 is CASSFSEAGEYF. In DNA, the CDR3 is TGTGCCAGCAGCTTCTCCGAGGCAGGGGAGTACTTC.

This clonotype has a single count. The CDR3 nucleotides are TGTGCCAGCAGTTTAGCCGGGACTTCAGAGACCCAGTACTTC. Its translation is CASSLAGTSETQYF. The gene calls are TRBV28 and TRBJ2-5; D may be TRBD2 (6 bases). V gave up 2 bases and J gave up 4 bases, with 11 bases separating them. The CDR3 consists of 14 residues. Germline V gives CDR1 MDHEN, CDR2 SYDVKM.